The clone carrying this TCR beta chain was recorded only once. Its antigen is currently unknown. Profiling relied on immunoSEQ multiplex PCR, and the TCRdb table lists in-frame clones only, not all of them. The profile shows 30,000 to 45,000 clones, more than 75% of them singletons. No patient had autoimmune disease or received systemic immunosuppression. These data belong to a study of OX40 agonist ivuxolimab in advanced cancers. Study observations and caveats: The mean number of expanded clones was higher in CD8+ T cells than in CD4+. Nonresponders included some who also had low normalized T-cell clonal expansion. Partly responding patients at 0.1-3.0 mg/kg showed some of the smallest clonal expansion.

The V segment lost 1 base and the J segment 2 bases; nucleotides outside the gene matches: 2. CDR1 SGHNT and CDR2 YYREEE come from the germline V gene (reference sequence). The CDR3 is 15 amino acids. Sequencing used CD4+ or CD8+ T cells sorted from blood, obtained in a trial of the OX40 agonist ivuxolimab. This TCR was recovered from an adult with an advanced solid tumor such as melanoma, head and neck, liver or kidney cancer. The chain links TRBV5-4 to TRBJ2-3; 9 bases line up with TRBD2. This chain's CDR3 is CASSLKGLATDTQYF. Written as DNA, the CDR3 is TGTGCCAGCAGCTTGAAGGGACTAGCCACAGATACGCAGTATTTT.